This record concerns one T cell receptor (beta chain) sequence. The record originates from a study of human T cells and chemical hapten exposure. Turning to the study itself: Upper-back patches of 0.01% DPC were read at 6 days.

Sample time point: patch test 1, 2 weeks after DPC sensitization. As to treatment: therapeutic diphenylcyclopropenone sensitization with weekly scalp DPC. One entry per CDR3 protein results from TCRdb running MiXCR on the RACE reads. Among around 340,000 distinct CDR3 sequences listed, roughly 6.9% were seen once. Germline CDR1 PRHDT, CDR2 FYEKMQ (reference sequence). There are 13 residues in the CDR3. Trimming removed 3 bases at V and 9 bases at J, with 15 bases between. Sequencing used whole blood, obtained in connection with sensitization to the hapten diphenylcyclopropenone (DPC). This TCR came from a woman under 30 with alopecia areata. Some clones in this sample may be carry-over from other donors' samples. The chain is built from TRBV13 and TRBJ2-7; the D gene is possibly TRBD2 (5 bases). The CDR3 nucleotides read TGTGCCAGCAGCTTCTACAAGGGTGGAGGGCAGTACTTC. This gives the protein CASSFYKGGGQYF.